These T cell receptor beta chains were read from a single sample in a study of tumor-infiltrating lymphocytes in localized non-small cell lung cancer. TCRdb's copy holds only in-frame clones and misses some; the assay was immunoSEQ multiplex PCR. The sample lists under 20,000 clones; 69% were seen once. The material sequenced was lung tumor tissue. The source is a human donor with non-small cell lung cancer. Each CDR3 is given with its conserved first and last residue. Each record gives: J gene, clone size, V gene, D gene, CDR3 protein, CDR3 DNA. The D gene is left open where the match is weak. A clone size is listed for some rows: how often the clone was seen (once, few, many), or a class if it is expanded.

>TRBJ1-5|NA|TRBV19|NA
CASSIQVGGNQPQHF
TGTGCCAGTAGTATACAAGTCGGGGGCAATCAGCCCCAGCATTTT
>TRBJ1-2|NA|TRBV5-3|TRBD1
CASSFGTVVNYGYTF
TGTGCCAGCAGCTTCGGGACAGTTGTAAACTATGGCTACACCTTC
>TRBJ2-3|NA|TRBV5-6|NA
CASSPNLGGSTDTQYF
TGTGCCAGCAGCCCTAACCTGGGGGGCAGCACAGATACGCAGTATTTT
>TRBJ2-7|NA|TRBV12-5|TRBD2
CASGKNSGRAIYEQYF
TGTGCTAGTGGCAAAAATAGCGGGAGGGCCATCTACGAGCAGTACTTC
>TRBJ2-1|few|TRBV19|NA
CASSDAGYNEQFF
TGTGCCAGTAGTGATGCGGGGTACAATGAGCAGTTCTTC
>TRBJ2-7|NA|TRBV30|NA
CASTRRSSYEQYF
TGTGCCTCAACGAGGCGGTCCTCCTACGAGCAGTACTTC
>TRBJ2-4|NA|TRBV5-1|NA
CASSLWTLEAKNIQYF
TGCGCCAGCAGCCTATGGACGTTAGAAGCCAAAAACATTCAGTACTTC
>TRBJ2-7|NA|TRBV7-2|TRBD2
CASSLGGSTYEQYF
TGTGCCAGCAGCTTAGGCGGGAGCACCTACGAGCAGTACTTC
>TRBJ1-6|few|TRBV18|NA
CASSPVEGSNSPLHF
TGTGCCAGCTCACCCGTCGAGGGGTCGAATTCACCCCTCCACTTT
>TRBJ2-1|NA|TRBV10-1|NA
CASSEAVSSYNEQFF
TGCGCCAGCAGTGAGGCCGTAAGCTCCTACAATGAGCAGTTCTTC
>TRBJ1-3|few|TRBV30|NA
CAWSPLGNTIYF
TGTGCCTGGAGTCCCCTTGGAAACACCATATATTTT
>TRBJ2-1|NA|TRBV5-1|TRBD2
CASSAASGGANEQFF
TGCGCCAGCAGTGCGGCTAGCGGGGGGGCAAATGAGCAGTTCTTC
>TRBJ2-5|medium-sized|TRBV6-5|TRBD2
CASSYFLAGAQETQYF
TGTGCCAGCAGTTACTTCCTAGCGGGGGCCCAAGAGACCCAGTACTTC
>TRBJ1-1|few|TRBV2|NA
CASRTRGGRGNLNTEAFF
TGTGCCAGTCGGACACGGGGGGGTAGGGGCAACCTGAACACTGAAGCTTTCTTT
>TRBJ2-3|NA|TRBV13|NA
CASSLGFGGTDTQYF
TGTGCCAGCAGCTTAGGCTTCGGGGGTACCGATACGCAGTATTTT
>TRBJ2-7|few|TRBV4-1|NA
CASSQDKGYEQYF
TGCGCCAGCAGCCAAGATAAAGGATACGAGCAGTACTTC
>TRBJ2-7|few|TRBV9|NA
CASSVDNGRRQYF
TGTGCCAGCAGCGTAGACAATGGCAGGCGGCAGTACTTC
>TRBJ1-2|NA|TRBV9|NA
CASSEEQGWGGYTF
TGTGCCAGCAGCGAGGAACAGGGATGGGGGGGCTACACCTTC
>TRBJ2-1|NA|TRBV28|NA
CASSLVAGYQFF
TGTGCCAGCAGTTTGGTCGCGGGCTACCAGTTCTTC
>TRBJ2-5|NA|TRBV6-5|NA
CASSSPWSSETQYF
TGTGCCAGCAGTTCTCCGTGGTCATCGGAGACCCAGTACTTC
>TRBJ1-1|NA|TRBV9|NA
CASSVDPANTEAFF
TGTGCCAGCAGCGTAGATCCAGCGAACACTGAAGCTTTCTTT
>TRBJ2-5|NA|TRBV18|NA
CASSPERTQYF
TGTGCCAGCTCACCGGAGCGGACCCAGTACTTC
>TRBJ1-4|NA|TRBV30|NA
CAWSRRFNNEKLFF
TGTGCCTGGAGTCGCAGATTTAACAATGAAAAACTGTTTTTT
>TRBJ1-1|large|TRBV15|TRBD1
CATSRDSRDRSTEAFF
TGTGCCACCAGCAGAGACTCCCGGGACAGAAGCACTGAAGCTTTCTTT
>TRBJ1-1|NA|TRBV5-1|TRBD1
CASSTRQGNTEAFF
TGCGCCAGCAGCACACGACAGGGTAACACTGAAGCTTTCTTT